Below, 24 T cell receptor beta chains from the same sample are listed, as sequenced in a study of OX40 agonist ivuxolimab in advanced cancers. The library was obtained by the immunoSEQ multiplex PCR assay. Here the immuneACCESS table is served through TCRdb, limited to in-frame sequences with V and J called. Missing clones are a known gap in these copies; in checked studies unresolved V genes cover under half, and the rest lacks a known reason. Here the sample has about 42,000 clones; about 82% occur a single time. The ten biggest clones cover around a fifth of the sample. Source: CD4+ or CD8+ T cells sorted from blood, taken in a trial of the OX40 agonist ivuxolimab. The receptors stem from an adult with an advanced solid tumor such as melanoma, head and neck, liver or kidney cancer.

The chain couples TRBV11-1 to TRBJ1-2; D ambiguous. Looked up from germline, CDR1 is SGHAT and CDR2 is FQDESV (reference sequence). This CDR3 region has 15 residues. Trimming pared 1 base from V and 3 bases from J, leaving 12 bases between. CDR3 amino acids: CASSLEYNNYYGYTF. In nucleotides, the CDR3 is TGTGCCAGCAGCTTAGAATACAACAACTACTATGGCTACACCTTC.

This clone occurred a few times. Written as DNA, the CDR3 is TGTGCCAGCAGGGAACTGTTGGGGGGGGCGCAGGGCTACACCTTC. This gives the protein CASRELLGGAQGYTF. V gene TRBV6-1 combines with J gene TRBJ1-2; TRBD1 is a possible D gene (6 bases). The V end was cut by 6 bases, the J end by 8 bases, with 22 bases between. In germline, CDR1 is MNHNS, CDR2 SASEGT. The CDR3 extends over 15 amino acids.

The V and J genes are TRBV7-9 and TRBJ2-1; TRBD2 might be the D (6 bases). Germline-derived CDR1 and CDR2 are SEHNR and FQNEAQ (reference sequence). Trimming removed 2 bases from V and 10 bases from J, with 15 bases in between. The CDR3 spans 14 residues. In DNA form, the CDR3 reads TGTGCCAGCAGCTTAAGTATCCCGGCGGGGGAGCAGTTCTTC. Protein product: CASSLSIPAGEQFF.

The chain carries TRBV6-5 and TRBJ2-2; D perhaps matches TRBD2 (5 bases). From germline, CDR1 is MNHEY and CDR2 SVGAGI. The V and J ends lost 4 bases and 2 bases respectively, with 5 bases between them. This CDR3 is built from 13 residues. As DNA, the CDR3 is TGTGCCAGCAGTTGGACTAACACCGGGGAGCTGTTTTTT. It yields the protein CASSWTNTGELFF.

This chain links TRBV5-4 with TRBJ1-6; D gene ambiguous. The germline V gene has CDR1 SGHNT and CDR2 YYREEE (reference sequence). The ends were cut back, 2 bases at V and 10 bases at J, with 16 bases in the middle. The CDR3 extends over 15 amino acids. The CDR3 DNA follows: TGTGCCAGCAGCTTCCAGAGCAGAATAAGATCACCCCTCCACTTT. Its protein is CASSFQSRIRSPLHF.

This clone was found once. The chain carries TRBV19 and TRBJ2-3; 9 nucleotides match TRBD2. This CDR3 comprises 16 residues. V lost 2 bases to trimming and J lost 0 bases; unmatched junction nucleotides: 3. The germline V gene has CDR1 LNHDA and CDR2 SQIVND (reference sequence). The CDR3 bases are TGTGCCAGTAGTATAAGTGCGGGGGGGAGCACAGATACGCAGTATTTT. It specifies CASSISAGGSTDTQYF.

Here the CDR3 reads CASSVAGSTDTQYF. The DNA of the CDR3 is TGTGCCAGCAGCGTAGCCGGCAGCACAGATACGCAGTATTTT. V usage is TRBV9 and J usage is TRBJ2-3; D remains unclear. V was cut by 0 bases and J by 0 bases, with 5 bases left in between. The germline gives CDR1 SGDLS, CDR2 YYNGEE. The CDR3 contains 14 residues.

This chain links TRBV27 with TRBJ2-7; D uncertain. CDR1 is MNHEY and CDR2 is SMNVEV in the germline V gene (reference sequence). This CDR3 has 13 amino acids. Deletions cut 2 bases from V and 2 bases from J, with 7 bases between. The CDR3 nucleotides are TGTGCCAGCAGTTTAACAGAAGCCTACGAGCAGTACTTC. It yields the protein CASSLTEAYEQYF.

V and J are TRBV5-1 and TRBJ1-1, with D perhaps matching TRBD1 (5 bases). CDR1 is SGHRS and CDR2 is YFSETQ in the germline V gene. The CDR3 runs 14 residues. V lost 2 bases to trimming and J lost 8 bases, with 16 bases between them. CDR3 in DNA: TGCGCCAGCAGCTTTATGGTGGGGGGAGAGGAAGCTTTCTTT. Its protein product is CASSFMVGGEEAFF.

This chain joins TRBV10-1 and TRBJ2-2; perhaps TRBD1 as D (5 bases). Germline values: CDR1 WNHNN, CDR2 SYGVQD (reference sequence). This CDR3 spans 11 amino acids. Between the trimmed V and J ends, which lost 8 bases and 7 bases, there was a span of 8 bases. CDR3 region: CASQGNGELFF. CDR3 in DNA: TGCGCCAGCCAGGGTAACGGGGAGCTGTTTTTT.

The CDR3 nucleotides read TGTGCCAGCAGCCCGGGACCTGACCCCCTCTACGAGCAGTACTTC. It yields the protein CASSPGPDPLYEQYF. This sequence joins TRBV9 and TRBJ2-7; TRBD1 or TRBD2 may be the D gene (5 bases each). CDR1 SGDLS and CDR2 YYNGEE come from the germline V gene. V gave up 4 bases and J gave up 3 bases, with 17 bases separating them. CDR3 length: 15 residues.

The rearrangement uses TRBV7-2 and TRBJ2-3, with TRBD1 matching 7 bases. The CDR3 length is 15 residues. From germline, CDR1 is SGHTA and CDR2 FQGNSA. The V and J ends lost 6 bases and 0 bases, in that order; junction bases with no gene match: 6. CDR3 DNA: TGTGCCAGCAGGAGGGGGCGGGTGAGCACAGATACGCAGTATTTT. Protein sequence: CASRRGRVSTDTQYF.

The CDR3 DNA is TGTGCCAGCAGCTCGACAGGTTCCTTCTCCTACGAGCAGTACTTC. Translated, it gives CASSSTGSFSYEQYF. The V call is TRBV27, the J call TRBJ2-7, with TRBD1 as a possible D gene (6 bases). In germline, CDR1 is MNHEY, CDR2 SMNVEV (reference sequence). V was cut by 6 bases and J by 0 bases, with 15 bases left in between. The CDR3 loop spans 15 amino acids.

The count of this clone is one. The CDR3, as DNA: TGCAGCATCGGGGGTGAAGCTTTCTTT. The encoded protein is CSIGGEAFF. The chain uses TRBV29-1 and TRBJ1-1; D is possibly TRBD1 (5 bases). V was cut by 8 bases and J by 7 bases, with 8 bases left in between. The CDR3 is made up of 9 amino acids. Germline V gives CDR1 SQVTM, CDR2 ANQGSEA.

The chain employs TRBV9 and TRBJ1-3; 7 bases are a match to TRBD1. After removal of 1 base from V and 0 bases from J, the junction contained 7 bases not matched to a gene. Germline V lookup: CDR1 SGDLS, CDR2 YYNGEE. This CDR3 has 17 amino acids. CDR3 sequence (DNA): TGTGCCAGCAGCGTACCGAGACAGGGCCCCTCTGGAAACACCATATATTTT. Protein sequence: CASSVPRQGPSGNTIYF.

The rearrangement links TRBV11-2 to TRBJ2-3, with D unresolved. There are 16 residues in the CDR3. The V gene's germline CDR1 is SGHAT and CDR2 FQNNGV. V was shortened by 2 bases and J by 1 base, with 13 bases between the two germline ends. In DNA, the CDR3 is TGTGCCAGCAGCTTATACGCCTCCCCTGGCACAGATACGCAGTATTTT. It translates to CASSLYASPGTDTQYF. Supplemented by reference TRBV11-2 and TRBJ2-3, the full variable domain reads EAGVAQSPRYKIIEKRQSVAFWCNPISGHATLYWYQQILGQGPKLLIQFQNNGVVDDSQLPKDRFSAERLKGVDSTLKIQPAKLEDSAVYLCASSLYASPGTDTQYFGPGTRLTVL.

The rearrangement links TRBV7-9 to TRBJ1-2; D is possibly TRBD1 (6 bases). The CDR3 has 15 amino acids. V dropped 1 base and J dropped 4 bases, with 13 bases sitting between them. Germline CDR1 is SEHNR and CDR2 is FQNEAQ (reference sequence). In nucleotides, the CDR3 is TGTGCCAGCAGCTTAGATGGACAGAGAATCTATGGCTACACCTTC. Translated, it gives CASSLDGQRIYGYTF.

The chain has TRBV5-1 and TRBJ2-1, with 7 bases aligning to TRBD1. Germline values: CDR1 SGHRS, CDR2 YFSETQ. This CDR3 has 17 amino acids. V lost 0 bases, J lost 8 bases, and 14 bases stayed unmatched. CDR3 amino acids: CASSLGENLGQRDEQFF. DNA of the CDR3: TGCGCCAGCAGCTTGGGGGAAAACCTGGGACAGAGGGATGAGCAGTTCTTC.

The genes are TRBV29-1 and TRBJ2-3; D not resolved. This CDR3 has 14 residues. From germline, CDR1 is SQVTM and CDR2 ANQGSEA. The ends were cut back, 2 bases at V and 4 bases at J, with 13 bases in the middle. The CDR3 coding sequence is TGCAGCGTTGAAAGGCGGTCAGGTCCAGATACGCAGTATTTT. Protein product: CSVERRSGPDTQYF.

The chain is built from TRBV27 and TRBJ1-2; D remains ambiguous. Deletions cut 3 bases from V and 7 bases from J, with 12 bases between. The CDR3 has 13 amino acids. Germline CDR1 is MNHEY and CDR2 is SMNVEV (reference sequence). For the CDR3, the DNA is TGTGCCAGCAGTTTCCAAGGGTTGGGTGGCTACACCTTC. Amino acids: CASSFQGLGGYTF.

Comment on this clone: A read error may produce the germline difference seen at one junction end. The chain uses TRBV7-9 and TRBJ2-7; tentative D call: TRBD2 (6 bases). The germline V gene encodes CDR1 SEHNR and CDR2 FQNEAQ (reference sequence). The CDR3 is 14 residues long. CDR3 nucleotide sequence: TGCGCCAGCAGCCAAGCCCGGGGGAGCTACGAGCAGTACTTC. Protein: CASSQARGSYEQYF. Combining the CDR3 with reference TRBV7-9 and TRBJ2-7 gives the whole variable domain DTGVSQNPRHKITKRGQNVTFRCDPISEHNRLYWYRQTLGQGPEFLTYFQNEAQLEKSRLLSDRFSAERPKGSFSTLEIQRTEQGDSAMYLCASSQARGSYEQYFGPGTRLTVT.

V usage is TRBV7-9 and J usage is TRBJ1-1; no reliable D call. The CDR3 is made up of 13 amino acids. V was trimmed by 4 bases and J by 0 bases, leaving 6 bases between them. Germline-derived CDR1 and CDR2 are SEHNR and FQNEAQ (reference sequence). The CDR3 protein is CASSWAVNTEAFF. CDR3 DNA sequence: TGTGCCAGCAGCTGGGCAGTGAACACTGAAGCTTTCTTT.

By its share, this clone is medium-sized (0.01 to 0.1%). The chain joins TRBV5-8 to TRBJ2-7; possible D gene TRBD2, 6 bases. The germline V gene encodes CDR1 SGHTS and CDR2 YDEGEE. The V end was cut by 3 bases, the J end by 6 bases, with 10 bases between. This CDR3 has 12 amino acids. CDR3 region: CASSSGVLEQYF. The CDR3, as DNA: TGTGCCAGCAGCTCGGGAGTCCTCGAGCAGTACTTC.

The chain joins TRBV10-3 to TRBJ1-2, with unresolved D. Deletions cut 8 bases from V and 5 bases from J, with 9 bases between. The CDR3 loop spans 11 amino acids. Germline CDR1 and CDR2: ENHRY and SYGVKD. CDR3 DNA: TGTGCCATCTCTAGTCTGTATGGCTACACCTTC. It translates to CAISSLYGYTF.